One sample yielded the 20 T cell receptor beta chains listed below, sequenced in a study of cytomegalovirus exposure and HLA in healthy donors. Amplification used 60 Vbeta primers and 13 Jbeta primers. The repertoire was sequenced with immunoSEQ multiplex PCR; TCRdb's copy has only in-frame clones and lacks some. The sample includes 150,000 to 200,000 clones, around 68% of them seen just once. Sequenced input: PBMCs. The receptor source for this set is a man aged 35-49 years in good health and CMV-seronegative.

This clone was detected a few times. This rearrangement joins TRBV12-5 to TRBJ1-1; D ambiguous. CDR3 length equals 12 residues. The V gene's germline CDR1 is LGHNT and CDR2 FRNRAP. V lost 5 bases to trimming and J lost 7 bases, with 11 bases between them. CDR3: CASGPRTDEAFF. The CDR3 DNA reads as TGTGCTAGTGGTCCCAGAACCGATGAAGCTTTCTTT.

The chain is built from TRBV6-5 and TRBJ1-2, with D possibly being TRBD1 (6 bases). Germline-derived CDR1 and CDR2 are MNHEY and SVGAGI. V lost 2 bases and J lost 7, with 17 bases in between. This CDR3 is built from 15 residues. In nucleotides, the CDR3 is TGTGCCAGCAGTTACGGGCGAACAGGGAGCGGTGGCTACACCTTC. Translation: CASSYGRTGSGGYTF.

The rearrangement uses TRBV28 and TRBJ1-2; D gene unclear. This CDR3 region has 14 residues. Germline V gene data show CDR1 as MDHEN and CDR2 as SYDVKM. Trimming took 6 bases from V and 2 from J, leaving 13 bases between them. The CDR3 spells CASSPPTDNYGYTF. CDR3 DNA: TGTGCCAGCAGCCCCCCCACAGACAACTATGGCTACACCTTC.

This clone was seen only a few times. V gene TRBV28 combines with J gene TRBJ1-1; TRBD1 agrees at 7 bases. Per germline, CDR1 MDHEN and CDR2 SYDVKM. CDR3 size: 13 residues. With 8 bases clipped from V and 0 bases from J, the junction kept 3 bases outside the gene matches. CDR3 bases: TGTGCCAGCGGGCAGGGGGTGAACACTGAAGCTTTCTTT. This encodes CASGQGVNTEAFF.

This clone has just a few counts. The rearrangement joins TRBV19 to TRBJ2-1; the match to TRBD2 covers 8 bases. The V gene's germline CDR1 is LNHDA and CDR2 SQIVND (reference sequence). Trimming at V came to 7 bases and at J to 6 bases, leaving 5 bases not matched to a gene. This CDR3 region has 13 residues. Here the CDR3 DNA reads TGTGCCAGTAAGGCGGGGGGCCGCAATGAGCAGTTCTTC. It codes for CASKAGGRNEQFF.

This clone was detected only once. The chain links TRBV14 to TRBJ2-7; D is uncertain. CDR1 is SGHDN and CDR2 is FVKESK in the germline V gene. CDR3 length: 11 amino acids. The ends were cut back, 3 bases at V and 12 bases at J, with 12 bases in the middle. The CDR3 spells CASSHSRIRYF. In DNA form, the CDR3 reads TGTGCCAGCAGCCACTCTAGAATTCGGTACTTC. The variable domain in full, with the rest retrieved from reference TRBV14 and TRBJ2-7, is EAGVTQFPSHSVIEKGQTVTLRCDPISGHDNLYWYRRVMGKEIKFLLHFVKESKQDESGMPNNRFLAERTGGTYSTLKVQPAELEDSGVYFCASSHSRIRYFGPGTRLTVT.

A few counts support this clone. The rearrangement joins TRBV11-3 to TRBJ2-2; 7 nucleotides line up with TRBD2. V gave up 2 bases and J gave up 4 bases; unmatched junction bases: 4. The germline V gene encodes CDR1 SGHNT and CDR2 YENEEA. The CDR3 contains 15 residues. The CDR3 here is CASSLRGSGTGELFF. Here the CDR3 DNA reads TGTGCCAGCAGCTTACGCGGGAGTGGCACCGGGGAGCTGTTTTTT.

This chain uses TRBV7-7 with TRBJ2-1; the match to TRBD2 covers 12 bases. With V trimmed by 11 bases and J by 6 bases, 5 bases remained unmatched. CDR1 and CDR2 (germline): SSHAT, FNYEAQ (reference sequence). This CDR3 comprises 13 residues. The CDR3 region is CASSGLAGNEQFF. In nucleotides, the CDR3 is TGTGCCTCCTCGGGACTAGCGGGCAATGAGCAGTTCTTC.

The chain couples TRBV20-1 to TRBJ2-7; 7 bases align to TRBD2. Per the germline V gene, CDR1 is DFQATT and CDR2 is SNEGSKA (reference sequence). Unmatched junction bases numbered 2, after V lost 6 bases and J lost 6 bases. This CDR3 has 10 amino acids. CDR3 in amino acids: CSARGSEQYF. For the CDR3, the DNA is TGCAGTGCCCGCGGGAGCGAGCAGTACTTC.

To note about this clone: The same CDR3 also results from other DNA sequences found in this sample. The J gene is TRBJ1-2, the V gene TRBV27, with a weak D call TRBD1 (6 bases). Trimming took 6 bases from V and 2 from J, leaving 16 bases between them. This CDR3 contains 15 residues. CDR1 and CDR2 (germline): MNHEY, SMNVEV (reference sequence). This CDR3 is CASSPTPTGNYGYTF. Written as DNA, the CDR3 is TGTGCCAGCAGCCCCACCCCTACAGGGAACTATGGCTACACCTTC.

This chain uses TRBV27 with TRBJ1-4; TRBD1 matches 9 bases. Germline values: CDR1 MNHEY, CDR2 SMNVEV (reference sequence). The ends lost 8 bases at V and 8 bases at J; junction bases unmatched: 9. CDR3 length equals 14 residues. DNA for the CDR3: TGTGCCAGCTCCTCCCGGGACAGGGTAGAAAAACTGTTTTTT. Translation gives CASSSRDRVEKLFF.

The chain employs TRBV4-1 and TRBJ2-5; D is unresolved. The J call could be wrong; TRBJ2-7 is a better fit for the DNA end. The CDR3 runs 15 residues. Germline-derived CDR1 and CDR2 are MGHRA and YSYEKL. The CDR3 DNA reads TGCGCCAGCAGCCAAGGTGCGGAAATTGTTTACGAGCAGTACTTC. Amino acid sequence: CASSQGAEIVYEQYF.

V is TRBV7-9 and J is TRBJ1-4; 7 nucleotides align to TRBD1. Germline-derived CDR1 and CDR2 are SEHNR and FQNEAQ (reference sequence). CDR3 length: 14 amino acids. Unmatched junction bases numbered 3, after V lost 4 bases and J lost 4 bases. The CDR3 loop reads CASSWGQINEKLFF. The CDR3 nucleotides are TGTGCCAGCAGCTGGGGACAGATTAATGAAAAACTGTTTTTT.

The chain combines TRBV30 with TRBJ2-3; D not certain. The CDR3 loop spans 12 amino acids. Germline V gene sequence: CDR1 GTSNPN, CDR2 SVGIG (reference sequence). V was shortened by 1 base and J by 4 bases, with 6 bases between the two germline ends. CDR3 sequence (DNA): TGTGCCTGGAGTGATTCTGCAGATACGCAGTATTTT. It is translated as CAWSDSADTQYF.

This chain uses TRBV5-8 with TRBJ1-2; 7 nucleotides align to TRBD1. The trim removed 3 bases at V and 8 bases at J, leaving 10 bases unmatched. The CDR3 runs to 14 residues. Germline V gene data show CDR1 as SGHTS and CDR2 as YDEGEE. The CDR3 sequence: CASSSETGLRGYTF. In DNA form, the CDR3 reads TGTGCCAGCAGCTCCGAGACAGGGTTGCGAGGCTACACCTTC. Filled out from reference TRBV5-8 and TRBJ1-2, the complete variable domain reads EAGVTQSPTHLIKTRGQQATLRCSPISGHTSVYWYQQALGLGLQFLLWYDEGEERNRGNFPPRFSGRQFPNYSSELNVNALELEDSALYLCASSSETGLRGYTFGSGTRLTVV.

This clone was detected only once. The chain joins TRBV7-3 to TRBJ2-1, with D possibly being TRBD2 (5 bases). The germline CDR1 and CDR2 sequences are SGHTA and FQGTGA. The V end was cut by 2 bases, the J end by 9 bases, with 17 bases between. This CDR3 has 15 amino acids. CDR3 DNA sequence: TGTGCCAGCAGCTTATCCGTCACCGGGAACGGTGAGCAGTTCTTC. It translates to CASSLSVTGNGEQFF.

The chain has TRBV7-2 and TRBJ2-7; D perhaps matches TRBD2 (5 bases). V was pared by 3 bases and J by 4 bases, with 19 bases between. The CDR3 has 16 residues. From germline, CDR1 is SGHTA and CDR2 FQGNSA. CDR3 region: CASSLRSGRRIYEQYF. The CDR3, as DNA: TGTGCCAGCAGCTTGCGTTCTGGGCGGAGGATTTACGAGCAGTACTTC.

The CDR3 spells CASSLAGTGGTDTQYF. Here the CDR3 DNA reads TGCGCCAGCAGCTTGGCCGGGACAGGGGGAACAGATACGCAGTATTTT. The gene calls are TRBV5-1 and TRBJ2-3, with TRBD1 matching 11 bases. Trimming took 0 bases from V and 3 from J; bases not matched to a gene: 3. The CDR3 is made up of 16 amino acids. CDR1 is SGHRS and CDR2 is YFSETQ in the germline V gene.

The V call is TRBV29-1, the J call TRBJ2-3; TRBD1 matches at 12 bases. CDR3 length equals 14 residues. CDR1 is SQVTM, CDR2 ANQGSEA, per germline. Trimming removed 7 bases from V and 2 bases from J; junction bases left unmatched: 4. CDR3 region: CSAGQGALTDTQYF. In nucleotides, the CDR3 is TGCAGCGCGGGACAGGGGGCCCTCACAGATACGCAGTATTTT.

The chain recombines TRBV5-1 with TRBJ2-2, with D possibly matching TRBD1 (6 bases). CDR1 is SGHRS and CDR2 is YFSETQ in the germline V gene. This CDR3 has 13 residues. The ends were cut back, 2 bases at V and 8 bases at J, with 10 bases in the middle. This CDR3 reads CASSFGGEGELFF. CDR3 DNA sequence: TGCGCCAGCAGCTTTGGGGGCGAAGGGGAGCTGTTTTTT.